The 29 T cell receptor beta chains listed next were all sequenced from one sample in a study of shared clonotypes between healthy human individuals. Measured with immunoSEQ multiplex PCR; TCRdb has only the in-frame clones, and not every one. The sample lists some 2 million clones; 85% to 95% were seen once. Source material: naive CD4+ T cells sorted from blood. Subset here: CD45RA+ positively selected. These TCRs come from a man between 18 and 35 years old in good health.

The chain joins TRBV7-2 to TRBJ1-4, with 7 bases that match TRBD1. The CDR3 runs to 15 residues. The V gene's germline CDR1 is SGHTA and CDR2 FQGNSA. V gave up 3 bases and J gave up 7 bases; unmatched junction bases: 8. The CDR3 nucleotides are TGTGCCAGCAGCTTGATGACAGGGTTGGGTGAAAAACTGTTTTTT. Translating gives CASSLMTGLGEKLFF.

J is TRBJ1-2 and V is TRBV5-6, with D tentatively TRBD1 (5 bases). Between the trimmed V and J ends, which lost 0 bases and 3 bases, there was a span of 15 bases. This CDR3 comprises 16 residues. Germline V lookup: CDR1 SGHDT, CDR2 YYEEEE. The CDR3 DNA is TGTGCCAGCAGCTTGGCCGGGGCGGCGGAGGACTATGGCTACACCTTC. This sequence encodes CASSLAGAAEDYGYTF.

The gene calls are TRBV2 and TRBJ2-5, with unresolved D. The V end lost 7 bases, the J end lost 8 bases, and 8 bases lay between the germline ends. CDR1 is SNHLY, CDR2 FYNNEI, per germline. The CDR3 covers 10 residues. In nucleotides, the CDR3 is TGTGCCAGCATGACAACCACCCAGTACTTC. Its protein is CASMTTTQYF.

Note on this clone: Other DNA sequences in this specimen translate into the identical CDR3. The CDR3 sequence: CASSSGQGSYGYTF. The CDR3 coding sequence is TGTGCCAGCAGCTCTGGACAGGGATCGTACGGCTACACCTTC. V usage is TRBV7-2 and J usage is TRBJ1-2; 8 bases map to TRBD1. Germline CDR1 and CDR2: SGHTA and FQGNSA. There are 14 residues in the CDR3. With V trimmed by 4 bases and J by 8 bases, 9 bases remained unmatched.

CDR3: CASSLAGNRAYF. The CDR3 coding sequence is TGTGCCAGCAGCTTAGCCGGGAACCGGGCCTACTTC. The chain employs TRBV7-8 and TRBJ2-5; a weak D match, TRBD2 (5 bases). Trimming stripped 0 bases from V and 14 bases from J, with 13 bases between. This CDR3 is 12 amino acids long. Germline CDR1 SGHVS, CDR2 FQNEAQ. Filled out from reference TRBV7-8 and TRBJ2-5, the complete variable domain reads GAGVSQSPRYKVAKRGQDVALRCDPISGHVSLFWYQQALGQGPEFLTYFQNEAQLDKSGLPSDRFFAERPEGSVSTLKIQRTQQEDSAVYLCASSLAGNRAYFGPGTRLLVL.

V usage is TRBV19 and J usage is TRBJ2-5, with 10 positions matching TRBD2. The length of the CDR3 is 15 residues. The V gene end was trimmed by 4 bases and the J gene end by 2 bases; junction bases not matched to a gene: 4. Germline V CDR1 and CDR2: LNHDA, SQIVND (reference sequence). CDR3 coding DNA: TGTGCCAGTAGTAGGGTAGCGGGGGGACAAGAGACCCAGTACTTC. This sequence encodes CASSRVAGGQETQYF.

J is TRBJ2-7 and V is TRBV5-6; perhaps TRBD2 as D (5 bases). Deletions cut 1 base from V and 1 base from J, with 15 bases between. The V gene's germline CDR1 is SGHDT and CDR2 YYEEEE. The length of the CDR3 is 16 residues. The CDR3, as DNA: TGTGCCAGCAGCTTGTTTCCCGGGAATCCTTCCTACGAGCAGTACTTC. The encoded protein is CASSLFPGNPSYEQYF.

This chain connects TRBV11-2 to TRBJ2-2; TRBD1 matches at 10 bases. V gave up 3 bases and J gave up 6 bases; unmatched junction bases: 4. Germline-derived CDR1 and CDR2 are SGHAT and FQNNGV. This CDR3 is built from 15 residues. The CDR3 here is CASSFRDRGPGELFF. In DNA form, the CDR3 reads TGTGCCAGCAGCTTCCGGGACAGGGGACCCGGGGAGCTGTTTTTT.

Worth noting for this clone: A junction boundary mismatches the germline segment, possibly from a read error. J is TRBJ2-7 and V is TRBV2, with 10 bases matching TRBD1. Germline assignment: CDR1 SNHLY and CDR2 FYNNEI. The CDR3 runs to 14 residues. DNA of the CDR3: TGTGCCAGCAGTGTAGTCCCGACAGGGGGCCCACAGACCTTC. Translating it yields CASSVVPTGGPQTF.

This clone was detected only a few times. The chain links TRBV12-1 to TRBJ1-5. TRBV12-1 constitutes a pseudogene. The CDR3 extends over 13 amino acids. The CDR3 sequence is CASSFNRLPPQHF. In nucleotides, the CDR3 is TGTGCCAGCAGCTTTAATCGACTGCCGCCCCAGCATTTT.

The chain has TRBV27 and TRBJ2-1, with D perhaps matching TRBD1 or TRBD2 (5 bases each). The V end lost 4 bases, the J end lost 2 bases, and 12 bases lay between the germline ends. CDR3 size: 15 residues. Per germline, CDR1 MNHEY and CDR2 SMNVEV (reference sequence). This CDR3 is CASSWDPSTYNEQFF. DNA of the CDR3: TGTGCCAGCAGTTGGGACCCTTCGACCTACAATGAGCAGTTCTTC.

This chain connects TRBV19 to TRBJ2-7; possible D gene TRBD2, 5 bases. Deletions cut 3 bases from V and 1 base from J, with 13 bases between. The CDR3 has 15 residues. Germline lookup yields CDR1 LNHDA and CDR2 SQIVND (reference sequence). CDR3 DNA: TGTGCCAGTAGTATGGACCGAGGGCTTTCCTACGAGCAGTACTTC. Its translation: CASSMDRGLSYEQYF.

The CDR3 here is CASSPNRGGTQYF. CDR3 nucleotide sequence: TGTGCCAGCAGCCCTAACAGGGGTGGGACCCAGTACTTC. This chain uses TRBV7-3 with TRBJ2-5; 7 nucleotides align to TRBD1. CDR1 is SGHTA and CDR2 is FQGTGA in the germline V gene. With 5 bases clipped from V and 7 bases from J, the junction kept 7 bases outside the gene matches. CDR3 length: 13 amino acids. The full variable domain, completed using reference TRBV7-3 and TRBJ2-5, is GAGVSQTPSNKVTEKGKYVELRCDPISGHTALYWYRQSLGQGPEFLIYFQGTGAADDSGLPNDRFFAVRPEGSVSTLKIQRTERGDSAVYLCASSPNRGGTQYFGPGTRLLVL.

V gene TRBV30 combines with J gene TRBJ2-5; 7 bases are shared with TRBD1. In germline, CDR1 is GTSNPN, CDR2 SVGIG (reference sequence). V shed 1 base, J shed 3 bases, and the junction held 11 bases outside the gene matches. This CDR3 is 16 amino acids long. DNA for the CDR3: TGTGCCTGGAGTGAACAGGGGCGCGCTATTAAAGAGACCCAGTACTTC. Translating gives CAWSEQGRAIKETQYF. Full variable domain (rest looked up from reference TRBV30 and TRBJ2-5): SQTIHQWPATLVQPVGSPLSLECTVEGTSNPNLYWYRQAAGRGLQLLFYSVGIGQISSEVPQNLSASRPQDRQFILSSKKLLLSDSGFYLCAWSEQGRAIKETQYFGPGTRLLVL.

The CDR3 loop is CASSATPGRNTGELFF. CDR3 coding DNA: TGTGCCAGCAGCGCCACGCCGGGGAGGAACACCGGGGAGCTGTTTTTT. The V gene is TRBV11-2, the J gene TRBJ2-2; D perhaps matches TRBD2 (5 bases). The CDR3 runs 16 residues. V was shortened by 5 bases and J by 1 base, with 14 bases between the two germline ends. Germline V gene sequence: CDR1 SGHAT, CDR2 FQNNGV.

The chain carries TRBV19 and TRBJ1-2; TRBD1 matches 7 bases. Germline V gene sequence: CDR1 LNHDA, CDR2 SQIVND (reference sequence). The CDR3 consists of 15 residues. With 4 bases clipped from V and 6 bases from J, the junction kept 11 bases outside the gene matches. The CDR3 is CASSRGVGTVNGYTF. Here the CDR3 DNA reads TGTGCCAGTAGTAGGGGAGTAGGGACAGTTAATGGCTACACCTTC.

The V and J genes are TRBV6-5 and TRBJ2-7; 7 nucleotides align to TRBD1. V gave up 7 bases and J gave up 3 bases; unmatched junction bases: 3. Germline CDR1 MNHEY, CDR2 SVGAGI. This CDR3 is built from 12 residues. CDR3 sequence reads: CASIGQDYEQYF. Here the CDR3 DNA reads TGTGCCAGCATCGGACAGGACTACGAGCAGTACTTC.

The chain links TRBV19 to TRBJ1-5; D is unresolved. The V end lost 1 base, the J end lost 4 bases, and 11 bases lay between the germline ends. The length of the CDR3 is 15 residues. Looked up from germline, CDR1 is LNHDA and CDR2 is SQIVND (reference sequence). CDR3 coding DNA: TGTGCCAGTAGTATAGGTAGAGCCGGGAATCAGCCCCAGCATTTT. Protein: CASSIGRAGNQPQHF.

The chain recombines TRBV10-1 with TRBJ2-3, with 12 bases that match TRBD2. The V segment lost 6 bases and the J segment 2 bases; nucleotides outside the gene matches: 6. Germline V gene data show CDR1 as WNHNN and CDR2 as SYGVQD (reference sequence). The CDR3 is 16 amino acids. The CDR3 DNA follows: TGCGCCAGCAGCAGCGGACTAGCGGGGTTCACAGATACGCAGTATTTT. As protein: CASSSGLAGFTDTQYF.

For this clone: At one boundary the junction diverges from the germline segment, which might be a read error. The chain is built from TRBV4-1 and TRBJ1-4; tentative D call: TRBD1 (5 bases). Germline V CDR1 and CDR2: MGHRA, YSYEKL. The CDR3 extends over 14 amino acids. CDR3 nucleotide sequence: TGCGCCAGCAGCGGGGGGACCATTAATGTAAAACTGTTTTTT. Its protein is CASSGGTINVKLFF.

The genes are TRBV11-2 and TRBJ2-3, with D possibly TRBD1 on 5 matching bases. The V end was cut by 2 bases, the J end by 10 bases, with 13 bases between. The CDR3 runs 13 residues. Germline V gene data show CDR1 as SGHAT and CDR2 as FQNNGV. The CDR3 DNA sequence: TGTGCCAGCAGCTTATATTTTCAGGGTTCGCAGTATTTT. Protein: CASSLYFQGSQYF.

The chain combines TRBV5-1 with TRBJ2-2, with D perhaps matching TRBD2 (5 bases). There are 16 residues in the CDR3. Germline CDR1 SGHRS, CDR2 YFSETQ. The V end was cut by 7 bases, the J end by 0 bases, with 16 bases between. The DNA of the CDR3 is TGCGCCAGCTCGAAAACGGGGATTCCGAACACCGGGGAGCTGTTTTTT. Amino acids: CASSKTGIPNTGELFF.

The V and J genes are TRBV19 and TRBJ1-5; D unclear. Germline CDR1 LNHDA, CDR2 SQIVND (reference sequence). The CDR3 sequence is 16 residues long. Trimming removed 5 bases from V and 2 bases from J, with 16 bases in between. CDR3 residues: CASSSTRSGGNQPQHF. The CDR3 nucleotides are TGTGCCAGTAGTTCGACCAGATCAGGAGGCAATCAGCCCCAGCATTTT.

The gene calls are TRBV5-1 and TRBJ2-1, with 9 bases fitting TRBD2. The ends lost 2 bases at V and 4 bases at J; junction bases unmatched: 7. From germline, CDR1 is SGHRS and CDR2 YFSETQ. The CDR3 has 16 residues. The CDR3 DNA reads TGCGCCAGCAGCTTAAGGCTAGCGGGGCAGTACAATGAGCAGTTCTTC. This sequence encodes CASSLRLAGQYNEQFF.

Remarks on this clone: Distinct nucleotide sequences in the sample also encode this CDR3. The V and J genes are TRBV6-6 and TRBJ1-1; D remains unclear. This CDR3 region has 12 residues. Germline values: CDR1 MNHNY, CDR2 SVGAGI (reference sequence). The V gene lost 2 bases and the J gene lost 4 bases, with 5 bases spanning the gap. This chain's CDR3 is CASSYGSTEAFF. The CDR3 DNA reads TGTGCCAGCAGTTACGGCAGCACTGAAGCTTTCTTT.

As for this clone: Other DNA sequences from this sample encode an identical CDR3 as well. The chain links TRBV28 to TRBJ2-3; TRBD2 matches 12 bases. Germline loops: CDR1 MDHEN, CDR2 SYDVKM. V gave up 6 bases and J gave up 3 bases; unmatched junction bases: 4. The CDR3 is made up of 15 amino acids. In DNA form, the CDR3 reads TGTGCCAGCAGCCGTCTAGCGGGGGGGACAGATACGCAGTATTTT. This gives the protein CASSRLAGGTDTQYF.

The CDR3 coding sequence is TGTGCCAGCAACACCGCAGGTGGCTCATACGAGCAGTACTTC. Translated, it gives CASNTAGGSYEQYF. This chain links TRBV7-9 with TRBJ2-7; D call uncertain. Trimming left V 7 bases short and J 4 bases short, with 17 bases between. Per the germline V gene, CDR1 is SEHNR and CDR2 is FQNEAQ (reference sequence). This CDR3 has 14 amino acids.

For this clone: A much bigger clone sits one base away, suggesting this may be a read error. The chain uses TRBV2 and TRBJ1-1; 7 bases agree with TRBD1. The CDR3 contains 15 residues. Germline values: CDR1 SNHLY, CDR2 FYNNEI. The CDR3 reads CANSEAPVTGTSAFF. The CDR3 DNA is TGTGCCAACAGTGAAGCGCCGGTGACAGGGACTAGTGCTTTCTTT. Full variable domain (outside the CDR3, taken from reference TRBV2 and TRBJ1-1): EPEVTQTPSHQVTQMGQEVILRCVPISNHLYFYWYRQILGQKVEFLVSFYNNEISEKSEIFDDQFSVERPDGSNFTLKIRSTKLEDSAMYFCANSEAPVTGTSAFFGQGTRLTVV.

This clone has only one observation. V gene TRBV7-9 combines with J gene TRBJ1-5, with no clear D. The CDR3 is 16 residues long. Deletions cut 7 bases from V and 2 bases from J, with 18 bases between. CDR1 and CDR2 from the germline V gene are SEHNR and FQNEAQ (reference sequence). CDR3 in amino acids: CASTEGFGVGNQPQHF. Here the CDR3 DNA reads TGTGCCAGCACCGAAGGATTCGGGGTGGGCAATCAGCCCCAGCATTTT.